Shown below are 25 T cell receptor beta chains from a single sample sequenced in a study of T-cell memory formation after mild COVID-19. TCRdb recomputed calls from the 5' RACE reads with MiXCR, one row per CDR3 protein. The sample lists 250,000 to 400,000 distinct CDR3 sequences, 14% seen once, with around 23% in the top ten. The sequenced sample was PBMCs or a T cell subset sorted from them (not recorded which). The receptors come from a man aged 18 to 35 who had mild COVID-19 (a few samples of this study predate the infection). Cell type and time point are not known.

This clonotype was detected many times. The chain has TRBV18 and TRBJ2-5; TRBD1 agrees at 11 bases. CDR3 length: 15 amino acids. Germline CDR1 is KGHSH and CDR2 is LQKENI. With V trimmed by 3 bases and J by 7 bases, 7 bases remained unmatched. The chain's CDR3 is CASSPDRGPHGTQYF. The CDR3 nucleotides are TGTGCCAGCTCACCGGACAGGGGGCCGCATGGGACCCAGTACTTC.

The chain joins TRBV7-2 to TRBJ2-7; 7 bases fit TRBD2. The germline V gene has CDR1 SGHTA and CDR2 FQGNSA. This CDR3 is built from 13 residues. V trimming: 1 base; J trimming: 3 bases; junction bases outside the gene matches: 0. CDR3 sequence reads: CASSLGDYYEQYV. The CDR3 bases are TGTGCCAGCAGCTTAGGGGACTACTACGAGCAGTACGTC.

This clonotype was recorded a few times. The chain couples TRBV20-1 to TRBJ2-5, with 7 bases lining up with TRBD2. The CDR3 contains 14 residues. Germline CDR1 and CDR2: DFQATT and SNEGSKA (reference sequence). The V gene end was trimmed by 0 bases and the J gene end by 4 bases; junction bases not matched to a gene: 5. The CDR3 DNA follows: TGCAGTGCTAGAGATCAGCGGGGCGCAGAGACCCAGTACTTC. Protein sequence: CSARDQRGAETQYF.

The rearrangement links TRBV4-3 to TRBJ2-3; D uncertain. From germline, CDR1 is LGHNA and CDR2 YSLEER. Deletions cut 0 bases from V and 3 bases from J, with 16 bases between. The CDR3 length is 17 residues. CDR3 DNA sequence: TGCGCCAGCAGCCAAGACTGGGCGCCTGTGGGGACAGATACGCAGTATTTT. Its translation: CASSQDWAPVGTDTQYF.

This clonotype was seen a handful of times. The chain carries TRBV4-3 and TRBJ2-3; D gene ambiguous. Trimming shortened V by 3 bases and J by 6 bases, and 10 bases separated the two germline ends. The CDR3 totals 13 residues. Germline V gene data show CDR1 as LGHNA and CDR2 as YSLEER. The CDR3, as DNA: TGCGCCAGCAGCCAGACCATAAGCGATACGCAGTATTTT. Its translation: CASSQTISDTQYF.

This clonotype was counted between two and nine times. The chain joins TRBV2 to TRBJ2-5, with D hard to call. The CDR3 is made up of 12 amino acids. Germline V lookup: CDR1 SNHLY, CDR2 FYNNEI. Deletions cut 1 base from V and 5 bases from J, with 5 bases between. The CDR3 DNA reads TGTGCCAGCAGTGAAGAGGTCGAGACCCAGTACTTC. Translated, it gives CASSEEVETQYF.

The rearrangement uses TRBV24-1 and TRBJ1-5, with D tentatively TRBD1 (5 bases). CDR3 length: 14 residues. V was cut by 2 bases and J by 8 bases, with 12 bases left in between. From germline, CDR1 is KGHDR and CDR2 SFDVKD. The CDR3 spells CATSDSGRTEPQHF. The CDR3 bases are TGTGCCACCAGTGATTCGGGGCGAACGGAGCCCCAGCATTTT.

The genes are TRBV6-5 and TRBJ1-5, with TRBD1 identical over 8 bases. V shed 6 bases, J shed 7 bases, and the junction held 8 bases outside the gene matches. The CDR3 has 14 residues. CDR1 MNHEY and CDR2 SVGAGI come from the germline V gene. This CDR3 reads CASSNRGARQPQHF. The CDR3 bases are TGTGCCAGCAGCAACAGGGGGGCCCGGCAGCCCCAGCATTTT.

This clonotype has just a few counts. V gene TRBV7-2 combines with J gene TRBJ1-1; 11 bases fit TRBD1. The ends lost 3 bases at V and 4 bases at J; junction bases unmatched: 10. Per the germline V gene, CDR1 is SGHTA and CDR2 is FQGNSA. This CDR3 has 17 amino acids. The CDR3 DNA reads TGTGCCAGCAGCTTCCGATCTCCCGGGACAGGGGGCACTGAAGCTTTCTTT. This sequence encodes CASSFRSPGTGGTEAFF.

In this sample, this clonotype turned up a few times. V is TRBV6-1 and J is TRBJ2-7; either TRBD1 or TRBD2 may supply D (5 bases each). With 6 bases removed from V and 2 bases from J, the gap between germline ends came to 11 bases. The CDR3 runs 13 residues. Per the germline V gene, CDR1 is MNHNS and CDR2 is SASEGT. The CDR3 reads CASSLWGTYEQYV. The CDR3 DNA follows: TGTGCCAGCAGCTTATGGGGGACCTACGAGCAGTACGTC.

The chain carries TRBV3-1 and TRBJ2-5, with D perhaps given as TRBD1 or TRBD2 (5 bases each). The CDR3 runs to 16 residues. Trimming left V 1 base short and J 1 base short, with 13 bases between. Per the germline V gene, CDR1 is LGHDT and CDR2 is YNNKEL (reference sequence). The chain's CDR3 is CASSQAGTYPQETQYF. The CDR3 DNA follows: TGTGCCAGCAGCCAAGCGGGGACCTACCCCCAAGAGACCCAGTACTTC.

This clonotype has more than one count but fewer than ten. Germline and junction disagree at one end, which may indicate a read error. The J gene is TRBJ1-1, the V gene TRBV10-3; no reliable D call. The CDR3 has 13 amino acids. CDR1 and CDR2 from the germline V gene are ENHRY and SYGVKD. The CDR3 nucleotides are TGTGCCATCAGTGAGTCACGGAGGTTCACTGAAGCTTTT. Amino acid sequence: CAISESRRFTEAF.

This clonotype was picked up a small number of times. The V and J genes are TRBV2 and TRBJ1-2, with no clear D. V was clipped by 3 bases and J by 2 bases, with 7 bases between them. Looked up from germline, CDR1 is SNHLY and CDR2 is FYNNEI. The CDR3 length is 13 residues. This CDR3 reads CASSELGNYGYTF. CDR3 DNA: TGTGCCAGCAGTGAGCTGGGGAACTATGGCTACACCTTC.

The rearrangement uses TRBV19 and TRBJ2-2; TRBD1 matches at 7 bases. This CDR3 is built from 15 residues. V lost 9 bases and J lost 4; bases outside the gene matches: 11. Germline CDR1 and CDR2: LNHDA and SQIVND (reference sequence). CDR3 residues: CASRQGDVFTGELFF. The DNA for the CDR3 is TGTGCCAGCCGACAGGGTGATGTCTTCACCGGGGAGCTGTTTTTT.

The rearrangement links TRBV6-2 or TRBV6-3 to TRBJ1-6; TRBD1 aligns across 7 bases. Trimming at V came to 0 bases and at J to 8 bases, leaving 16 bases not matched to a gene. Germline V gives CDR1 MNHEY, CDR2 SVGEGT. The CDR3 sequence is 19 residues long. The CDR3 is CASSYSIASSGTADSPLHF. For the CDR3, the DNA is TGTGCCAGCAGTTACTCGATCGCGAGTTCTGGGACAGCAGATTCACCCCTCCACTTT.

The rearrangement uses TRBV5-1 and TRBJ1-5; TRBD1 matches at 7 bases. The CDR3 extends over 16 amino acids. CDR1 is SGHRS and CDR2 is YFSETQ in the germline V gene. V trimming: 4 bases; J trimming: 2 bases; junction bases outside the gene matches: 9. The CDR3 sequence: CASSPSAGGGNQPQHF. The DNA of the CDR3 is TGCGCCAGCAGCCCGTCGGCAGGGGGAGGCAATCAGCCCCAGCATTTT.

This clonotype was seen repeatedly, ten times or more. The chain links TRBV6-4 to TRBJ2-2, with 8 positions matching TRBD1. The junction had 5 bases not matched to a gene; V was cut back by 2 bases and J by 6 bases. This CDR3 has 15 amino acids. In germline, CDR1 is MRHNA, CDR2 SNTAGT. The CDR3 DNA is TGTGCCAGCAGTGACGGCAGGGGGCATTCCGGGGAGCTGTTTTTT. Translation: CASSDGRGHSGELFF.

The CDR3 region has the DNA TGTGCCAGCAGCCCGCGTCCTCGGGACGAGCAGTACTTC. This sequence encodes CASSPRPRDEQYF. V usage is TRBV7-7 and J usage is TRBJ2-7; D not certain. Germline V gene data show CDR1 as SSHAT and CDR2 as FNYEAQ (reference sequence). This CDR3 has 13 amino acids. V was pared by 5 bases and J by 5 bases, with 13 bases between.

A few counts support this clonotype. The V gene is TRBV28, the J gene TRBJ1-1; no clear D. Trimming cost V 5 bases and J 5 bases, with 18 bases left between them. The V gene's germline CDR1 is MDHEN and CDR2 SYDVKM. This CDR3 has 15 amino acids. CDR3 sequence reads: CASSPQVVDRTEAFF. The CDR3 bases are TGTGCCAGCAGTCCCCAAGTGGTGGACCGGACTGAAGCTTTCTTT.

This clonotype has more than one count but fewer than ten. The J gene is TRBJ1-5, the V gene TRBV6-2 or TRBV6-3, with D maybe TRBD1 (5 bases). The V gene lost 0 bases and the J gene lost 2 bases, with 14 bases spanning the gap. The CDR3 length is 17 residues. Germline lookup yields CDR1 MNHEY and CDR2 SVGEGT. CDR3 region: CASSYSIGGDGNQPQHF. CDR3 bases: TGTGCCAGCAGTTACTCGATAGGAGGGGATGGCAATCAGCCCCAGCATTTT.

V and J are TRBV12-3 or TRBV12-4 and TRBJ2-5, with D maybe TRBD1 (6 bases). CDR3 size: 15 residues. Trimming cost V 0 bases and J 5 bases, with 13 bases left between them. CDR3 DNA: TGTGCCAGCAGTTTAGCAGGGGGTTACCTCGAGACCCAGTACTTC. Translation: CASSLAGGYLETQYF.

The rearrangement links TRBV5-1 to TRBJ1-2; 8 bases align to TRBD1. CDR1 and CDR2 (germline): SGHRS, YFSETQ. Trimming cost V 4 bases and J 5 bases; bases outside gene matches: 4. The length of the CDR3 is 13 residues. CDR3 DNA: TGCGCCAGCAGCGCGGACAGGGAATATGGCTACACCTTC. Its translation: CASSADREYGYTF.

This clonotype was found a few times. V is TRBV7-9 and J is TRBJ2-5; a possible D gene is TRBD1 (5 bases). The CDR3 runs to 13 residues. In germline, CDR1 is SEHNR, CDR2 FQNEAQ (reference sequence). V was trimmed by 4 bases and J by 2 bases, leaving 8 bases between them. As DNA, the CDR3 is TGTGCCAGCAGCTGGACAAGGCAAGAGACCCAGTACTTC. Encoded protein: CASSWTRQETQYF.

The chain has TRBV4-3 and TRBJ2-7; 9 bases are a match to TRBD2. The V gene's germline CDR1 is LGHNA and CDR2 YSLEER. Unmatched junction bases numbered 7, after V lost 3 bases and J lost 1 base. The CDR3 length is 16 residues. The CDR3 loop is CASSQGATSGSYEQYF. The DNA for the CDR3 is TGCGCCAGCAGCCAGGGTGCGACTAGCGGATCCTACGAGCAGTACTTC.

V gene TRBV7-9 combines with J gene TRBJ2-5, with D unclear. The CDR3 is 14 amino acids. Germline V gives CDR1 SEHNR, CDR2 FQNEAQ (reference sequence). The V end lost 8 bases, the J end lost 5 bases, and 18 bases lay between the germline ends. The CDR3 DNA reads TGTGCCAGCGTAAACAGCTACGACCCTGAGACCCAGTACTTC. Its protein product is CASVNSYDPETQYF.